The next 5 T cell receptor beta chains were all read from a single sample in a study of cytomegalovirus exposure and HLA in healthy donors. Primers: 60 Vbeta forward and 13 Jbeta reverse. Here immunoSEQ multiplex PCR was the method, and the copy in TCRdb shows in-frame clones only, minus some. The sample has 53,000 or so clones, approximately 75% seen once; the top ten hold 6.8%. The sample comprised PBMCs. These receptors came from a man in his thirties or forties in good health and CMV-seropositive.

This chain joins TRBV14 and TRBJ2-5; a possible D gene is TRBD2 (6 bases). Deletions cut 1 base from V and 5 bases from J, with 8 bases between. This CDR3 region has 13 residues. Germline lookup yields CDR1 SGHDN and CDR2 FVKESK. The CDR3 loop is CASSQGGAETQYF. For the CDR3, the DNA is TGTGCCAGCAGCCAAGGCGGGGCGGAGACCCAGTACTTC.

This chain uses TRBV18 with TRBJ1-1; the D is unclear. The CDR3 totals 15 residues. Trimming stripped 0 bases from V and 0 bases from J, with 8 bases between. Germline V gene data show CDR1 as KGHSH and CDR2 as LQKENI. Here the CDR3 reads CASSPPGVMNTEAFF. The CDR3 nucleotides are TGTGCCAGCTCACCACCGGGAGTAATGAACACTGAAGCTTTCTTT. Supplemented by reference TRBV18 and TRBJ1-1, the full variable domain reads NAGVMQNPRHLVRRRGQEARLRCSPMKGHSHVYWYRQLPEEGLKFMVYLQKENIIDESGMPKERFSAEFPKEGPSILRIQQVVRGDSAAYFCASSPPGVMNTEAFFGQGTRLTVV.

The gene calls are TRBV7-9 and TRBJ2-1, with 12 bases lining up with TRBD2. Germline trimming cut 5 bases from V and 1 base from J; bases unmatched to any gene: 9. This CDR3 has 18 amino acids. Germline V gene sequence: CDR1 SEHNR, CDR2 FQNEAQ (reference sequence). CDR3 DNA: TGTGCCAGCAGCAGCACACTAGCGGGGGGTCATTCCTACAATGAGCAGTTCTTC. This translates into CASSSTLAGGHSYNEQFF.

This clone was detected only a few times. This rearrangement joins TRBV4-2 to TRBJ2-5, with D hard to call. Per germline, CDR1 LGHNA and CDR2 YNFKEQ. CDR3 length: 16 amino acids. Trimming cost V 1 base and J 3 bases, with 15 bases left between them. CDR3 residues: CASSQASRQHKETQYF. CDR3 DNA: TGTGCCAGCAGCCAAGCTTCTAGGCAGCACAAAGAGACCCAGTACTTC.

The CDR3 spells CASSPVGGNQPQHF. In DNA, the CDR3 is TGTGCCAGCAGCCCCGTGGGGGGAAATCAGCCCCAGCATTTT. This chain links TRBV7-2 with TRBJ1-5; weak D call: TRBD1 (5 bases). V was trimmed by 5 bases and J by 4 bases, leaving 12 bases between them. The CDR3 covers 14 residues. The germline V gene encodes CDR1 SGHTA and CDR2 FQGNSA.